This T cell receptor (beta chain) was retrieved from a study of blood T cell repertoires in COVID-19. Looking at the study overall: Samples taken during acute and convalescent COVID-19 were collected in the United States, Italy and Spain.

Original data processing: Amplification with reference gene primers provided the estimates of nucleated cell counts. The protocol was immunoSEQ multiplex PCR, while the TCRdb copy is restricted to in-frame clones and leaves out a portion. V, J and clone size derive from that table, while D and trimming were established from the DNA sequence. The top ten hold roughly 1.2% of the sample, which has roughly 380,000 clones, approximately 80% seen once. Regarding this clone: Because it lacks the conserved phenylalanine or tryptophan at the end, this CDR3 is likely a read error.

Input material: peripheral blood. The receptor's source is a human donor with acute or convalescent COVID-19. The donor label of this sample is uncertain.

The CDR3 DNA sequence: TGTGCCAGCTCTCGACAGAATAACTATGGCTACACCCTC. It codes for CASSRQNNYGYTL. This chain links TRBV18 with TRBJ1-2; maybe TRBD1 (5 bases). Germline-derived CDR1 and CDR2 are KGHSH and LQKENI. CDR3 length equals 13 residues. Deletions cut 6 bases from V and 1 base from J, with 9 bases between.